The rows below give T cell receptor beta chains drawn from one sample of a study of blood T cell repertoires in COVID-19. Sequencing used immunoSEQ multiplex PCR; TCRdb keeps in-frame clones, though not all of them. Of some 170,000 clones listed, roughly 89% were seen once; the top ten hold approximately 4.1%. Specimen: peripheral blood. The receptors shown here come from a woman aged 60-75 years who had recovered from COVID-19. The CDR3 runs from the conserved cysteine through the conserved F or W. A D gene is named only where the DNA matches it firmly. Clone size appears in some rows only: once, few, many, or a class for an expanded clone.

clone_size	v_call	j_call	d_call	cdr3_aa	cdr3_nt
.	TRBV7-9	TRBJ2-7	.	CASSSLQVSYEQYF	TGTGCCAGCAGCTCGCTACAGGTTTCCTACGAGCAGTACTTC
.	TRBV12-5	TRBJ1-2	.	CASGYSGYGYTF	TGTGCTAGTGGTTATAGTGGCTATGGCTACACCTTC
.	TRBV19	TRBJ2-7	TRBD2	CASSEKGLAGSYEQYF	TGTGCCAGTAGTGAAAAGGGACTAGCGGGGTCCTACGAGCAGTACTTC
once	TRBV5-4	TRBJ2-5	TRBD1	CASSKSGTGQETQYF	TGTGCCAGCAGCAAATCCGGGACAGGTCAAGAGACCCAGTACTTC
.	TRBV7-3	TRBJ1-1	.	CASSSVLNTEAFF	TGTGCCAGCAGCTCAGTACTGAACACTGAAGCTTTCTTT
.	TRBV19	TRBJ1-5	.	CASSPPQANQPQHF	TGTGCCAGTAGTCCACCCCAGGCCAATCAGCCCCAGCATTTT
.	TRBV6-8	TRBJ2-5	TRBD1	CASSRGQGKGTQYF	TGTGCCAGCAGCCGCGGACAGGGTAAGGGGACCCAGTACTTC
.	TRBV19	TRBJ2-5	.	CASSTRQAPETQYF	TGTGCCAGTAGTACTCGACAGGCTCCAGAGACCCAGTACTTC
.	TRBV5-1	TRBJ2-2	.	CASSAIGGTGELFF	TGCGCCAGCAGCGCTATAGGGGGCACCGGGGAGCTGTTTTTT
.	TRBV3-1/TRBV3-2	TRBJ2-1	TRBD2	CASSHTASGTYNEQFF	TGTGCCAGCAGCCATACGGCTAGCGGGACGTACAATGAGCAGTTCTTC
.	TRBV27	TRBJ2-7	.	CASSYSRVAVHEQYF	TGTGCCAGCAGTTACAGCAGGGTTGCAGTCCACGAGCAGTACTTC
.	TRBV21-1	TRBJ2-3	.	CASSKERGTQYF	TGTGCCAGCAGCAAAGAGCGGGGTACGCAGTATTTT
.	TRBV5-1	TRBJ1-3	.	CASSLAGLGYGNTIYF	TGCGCCAGCAGCTTGGCCGGGTTAGGTTACGGAAACACCATATATTTT
.	TRBV14	TRBJ1-2	.	CASSQATPPGRSGYTF	TGTGCCAGCAGCCAAGCCACCCCTCCAGGGCGTAGTGGCTACACCTTC
.	TRBV5-1	TRBJ2-4	.	CASSLLNRADIQYF	TGCGCCAGCAGCTTGTTAAACAGGGCGGACATTCAGTACTTC
.	TRBV28	TRBJ2-7	TRBD2	CASSSTSGVYF	TGTGCCAGCAGTTCAACTAGCGGGGTTTACTTC
.	TRBV14	TRBJ2-1	.	CASSPGLFDNEQFF	TGTGCCAGCAGCCCGGGACTTTTCGACAATGAGCAGTTCTTC
once	TRBV7-9	TRBJ2-1	.	CASRPLSGKGDEQFF	TGTGCCAGCAGGCCCTTGTCAGGGAAGGGGGATGAGCAGTTCTTC
.	TRBV5-4	TRBJ1-1	TRBD1	CASSKGQTYMNTEAFF	TGTGCCAGCAGCAAGGGACAGACCTACATGAACACTGAAGCTTTCTTT